The following is a T cell receptor beta chain sequence with its context. It lacks a known antigen. Base qualities are not provided; no much larger clone lies one nucleotide away. These data are taken from a study of blood T cell repertoires in COVID-19 (dated by TCRdb to about 2020). At the level of the whole study: The collaborator samples originated in the United States, Italy and Spain and spanned the acute and convalescent phases of COVID-19. Where available, HLA class I and class II types were obtained from metadata supplied by the sample provider rather than from assay-based typing. Subjects who had been exposed to COVID-19, were actively infected with it, or had recovered from it provided the deeply sampled blood TCRbeta repertoires that made up the dataset. The sample metadata nearly always contained a de-identified subject ID, COVID-19 status, age in years and sex. The repertoires were made available in a free public database intended to serve as a resource for research on the immune response to SARS-CoV-2. Samples came from the ongoing ImmuneRACE study (first 160 participants) plus 1,254 subjects from 6 global collaborators. The material from the prospective study consisted of cDNA or gDNA derived from T cells, B-cell-depleted T cells, or PBMCs.

Based on the germline V gene, the CDR1 and CDR2 sequences are MDHEN and SYDVKM. The CDR3 sequence holds 13 residues, the cysteine and phenylalanine included. Kept here is only the CDR3 DNA, which spans 39 bases and is read in frame from base 1. Between the V and J ends, shortened by 6 bases and 5 bases respectively, the junction contains 13 bases. Study-level results and caveats: Clinical and demographic metadata were provided uncurated, with the amount varying by source and participant.

Collaborating institutions collected whole blood in K2EDTA tubes following their own protocols. For TCRbeta analysis, collaborators shipped samples as frozen whole blood, isolated PBMCs, or DNA extracted from either of those sample types. TCRbeta CDR3 regions were amplified from genomic DNA using the immunoSEQ Assay, a bias-controlled multiplex PCR. Processing in the source paper ran as follows. The number of nucleated cells in each sample was estimated by amplification of reference gene primers within the assay. To quantify the absolute abundance of each unique TCRbeta CDR3 rearrangement, sequence reads were collapsed and filtered. For each sample, productive Simpson clonality was calculated as the square root of Simpson's diversity index over productive rearrangements. Drawn from immuneACCESS, this table holds only the in-frame rearrangements with V and J called that TCRdb kept. Clones are partly lost; checked studies trace under half to an unresolved V gene and leave the rest unexplained. V, J and clone size are those of that table, while D and trimming were read from the DNA. For this sample there are about 100,000 clones; 80% appear just once. Of the sample, roughly 12% is held by the ten largest clones.

Sequences were obtained from peripheral blood. This clonotype originated in a woman aged 65 to 85 with acute or convalescent COVID-19. Here the chain combines TRBV28 and TRBJ2-5, with a weak D call of TRBD1 (6 bases match). Here the CDR3 is given as CASRSDRSETQYF. The bases read TGTGCCAGCAGGAGTGACAGGTCGGAGACCCAGTACTTC.